This is a list of T cell receptor beta chains from one sample in a study of T-cell memory formation after mild COVID-19. In TCRdb, the 5' RACE reads were re-called with MiXCR into one record per CDR3 protein. The profile shows about 430,000 distinct CDR3 sequences, 20% to 25% of them singletons. Input material: PBMCs or a T cell subset sorted from them (not recorded which). Receptors were obtained from an adult woman who had mild COVID-19 (a few samples of this study predate the infection). Cell type and time point are not known. The CDR3 runs from the conserved cysteine through the conserved F or W. The order of the fields is D gene, V gene, J gene, clone size, CDR3 protein, CDR3 DNA. A D gene is named only where the DNA matches it firmly. Clone size is not always given. Where it is, it says once, few, many or a class for expanded clones.

d_gene: -
v_gene: TRBV19
j_gene: TRBJ1-3
abundance: few
CDR3aa: CASRSSGNTIYF
CDR3nt: TGTGCCAGCAGGAGCTCTGGAAACACCATATATTTT

d_gene: TRBD2
v_gene: TRBV24-1
j_gene: TRBJ2-5
abundance: few
CDR3aa: CATSDFAGEETQYF
CDR3nt: TGTGCCACCAGTGATTTTGCGGGGGAAGAGACCCAGTACTTC

d_gene: -
v_gene: TRBV5-1
j_gene: TRBJ2-7
abundance: few
CDR3aa: CASSSSLWGSYEQYF
CDR3nt: TGCGCCAGCAGCTCGAGCTTATGGGGCTCCTACGAGCAGTACTTC

d_gene: -
v_gene: TRBV2
j_gene: TRBJ1-2
abundance: once
CDR3aa: CASSEGVGFGYGYTF
CDR3nt: TGTGCCAGCAGTGAAGGTGTGGGCTTCGGCTATGGCTACACCTTC

d_gene: -
v_gene: TRBV7-8
j_gene: TRBJ2-7
abundance: few
CDR3aa: CASSSPDF
CDR3nt: TGTGCCAGCAGCTCTCCGGACTTC

d_gene: -
v_gene: TRBV24-1
j_gene: TRBJ2-2
abundance: -
CDR3aa: CATSENWSRELFF
CDR3nt: TGTGCCACCAGTGAAAACTGGTCCCGGGAGCTGTTTTTT

d_gene: -
v_gene: TRBV5-1
j_gene: TRBJ2-7
abundance: -
CDR3aa: CASSLEIYYEQYF
CDR3nt: TGCGCCAGCAGCTTGGAGATCTACTACGAGCAGTACTTC

d_gene: -
v_gene: TRBV2
j_gene: TRBJ1-4
abundance: -
CDR3aa: CATEAGRNEKLFF
CDR3nt: TGTGCCACTGAAGCAGGGAGAAATGAAAAACTGTTTTTT

d_gene: -
v_gene: TRBV19
j_gene: TRBJ2-1
abundance: few
CDR3aa: CASSIAGGSSFF
CDR3nt: TGTGCCAGTAGTATAGCGGGGGGCTCCTCGTTCTTC

d_gene: -
v_gene: TRBV12-3/TRBV12-4
j_gene: TRBJ2-7
abundance: few
CDR3aa: CASSFGGREQYF
CDR3nt: TGTGCCAGCAGTTTCGGAGGGCGCGAGCAGTACTTC